This T cell receptor beta chain came from a study of T cell responses to AZD1222 COVID-19 vaccine. This clone was seen only a few times. From germline, CDR1 is MGHDK and CDR2 SYGVNS. V was clipped by 4 bases and J by 2 bases, with 6 bases between them. The CDR3 extends over 13 amino acids. Here immunoSEQ multiplex PCR was the method, and the copy in TCRdb shows in-frame clones only, minus some. The data show 110,000 to 150,000 clones, more than 85% seen once. Sequences were derived from peripheral blood, sampled on day 0 of AZD1222 vaccination. The chain has TRBV25-1 and TRBJ1-5, with D unresolved. The receptor's source is an adult in good health. CDR3 in DNA: TGTGCCAGCAGTGGGACTGGCAATCAGCCCCAGCATTTT. The encoded protein is CASSGTGNQPQHF.